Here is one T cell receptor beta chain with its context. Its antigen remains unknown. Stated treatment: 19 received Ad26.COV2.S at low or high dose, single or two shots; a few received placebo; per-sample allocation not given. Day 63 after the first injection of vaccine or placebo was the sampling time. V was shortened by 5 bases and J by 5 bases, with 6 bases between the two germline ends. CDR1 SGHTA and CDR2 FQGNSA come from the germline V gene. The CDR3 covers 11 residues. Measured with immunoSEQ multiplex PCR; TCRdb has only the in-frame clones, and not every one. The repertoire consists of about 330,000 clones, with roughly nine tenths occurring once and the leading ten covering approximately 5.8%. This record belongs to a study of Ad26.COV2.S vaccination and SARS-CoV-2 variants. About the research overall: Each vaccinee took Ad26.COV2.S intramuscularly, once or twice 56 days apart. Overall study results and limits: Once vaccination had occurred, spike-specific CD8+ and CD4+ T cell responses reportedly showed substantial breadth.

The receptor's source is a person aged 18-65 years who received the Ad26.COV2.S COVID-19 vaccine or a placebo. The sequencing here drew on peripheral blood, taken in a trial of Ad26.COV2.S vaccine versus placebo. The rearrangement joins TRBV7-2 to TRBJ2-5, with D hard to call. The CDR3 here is CASSTGETQYF. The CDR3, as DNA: TGTGCCAGCAGCACCGGCGAGACCCAGTACTTC.